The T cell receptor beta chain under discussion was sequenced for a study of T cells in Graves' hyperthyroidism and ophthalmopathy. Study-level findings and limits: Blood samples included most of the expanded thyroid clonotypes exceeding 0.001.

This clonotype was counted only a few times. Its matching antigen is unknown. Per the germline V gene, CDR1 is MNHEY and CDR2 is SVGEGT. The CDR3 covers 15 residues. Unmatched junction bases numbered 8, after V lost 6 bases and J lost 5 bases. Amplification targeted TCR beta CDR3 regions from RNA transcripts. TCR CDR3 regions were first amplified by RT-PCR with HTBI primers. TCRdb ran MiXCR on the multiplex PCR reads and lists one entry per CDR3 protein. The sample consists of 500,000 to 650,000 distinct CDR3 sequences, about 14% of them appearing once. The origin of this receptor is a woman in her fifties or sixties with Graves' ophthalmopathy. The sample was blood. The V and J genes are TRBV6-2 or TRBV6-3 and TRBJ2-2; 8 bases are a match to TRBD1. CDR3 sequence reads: CASRDSGGRTGELFF. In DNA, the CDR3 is TGTGCCAGCAGAGATTCAGGGGGCAGGACCGGGGAGCTGTTTTTT.